This T cell receptor beta chain was obtained from a study of T cells after yellow fever vaccination. Turning to the study itself: Fractions low in cell number were prepared with SMART-Seq v4 Ultra Low Input. Study results and caveats: The CD4 and CD8 compartments had a small share of their clonotypes in common. The study re-detected most primary-vaccination clones after the booster (roughly 96% CD4, around 89% CD8).

Per germline, CDR1 SQVTM and CDR2 ANQGSEA. This CDR3 contains 13 residues. Trimming cost V 1 base and J 2 bases, with 3 bases left between them. TCRdb analysed the 5' RACE reads with MiXCR anew, one entry per CDR3 protein. The table records approximately 550,000 distinct CDR3 sequences, 15% to 20% of them present only once. This clonotype was recorded many times. Antigen unknown. This chain uses TRBV29-1 with TRBJ2-6; D gene ambiguous. The specimen was PBMCs, collected 15 days after the yellow fever booster vaccination. The sequence was obtained from a man between 25 and 39 years old who received the YFV17D yellow fever vaccine. The CDR3 region has the DNA TGCAGCGTTGAAGTCACTGGGGCCAACGTCCTGACTTTC. Translation gives CSVEVTGANVLTF.